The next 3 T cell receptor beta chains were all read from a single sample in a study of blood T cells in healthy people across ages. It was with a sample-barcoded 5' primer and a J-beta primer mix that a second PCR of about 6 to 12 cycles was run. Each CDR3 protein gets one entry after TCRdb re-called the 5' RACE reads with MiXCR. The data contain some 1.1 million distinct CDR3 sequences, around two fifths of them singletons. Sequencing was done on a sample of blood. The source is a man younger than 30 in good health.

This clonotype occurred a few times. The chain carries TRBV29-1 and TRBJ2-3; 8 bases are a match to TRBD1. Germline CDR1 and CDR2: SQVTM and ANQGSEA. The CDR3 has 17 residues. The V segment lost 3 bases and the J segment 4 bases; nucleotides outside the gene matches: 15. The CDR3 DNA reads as TGCAGCGTTGACCTTACATCTGGACAGGGAAAGGCAGATACGCAGTATTTT. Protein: CSVDLTSGQGKADTQYF.

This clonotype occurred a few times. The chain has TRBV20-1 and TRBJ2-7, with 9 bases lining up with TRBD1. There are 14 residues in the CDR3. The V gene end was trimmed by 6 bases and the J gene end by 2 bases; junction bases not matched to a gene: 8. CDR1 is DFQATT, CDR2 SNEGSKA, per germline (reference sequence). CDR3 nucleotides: TGCAGTGCCTTAAGACAGGGGGTTACCTACGAGCAGTACTTC. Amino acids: CSALRQGVTYEQYF.

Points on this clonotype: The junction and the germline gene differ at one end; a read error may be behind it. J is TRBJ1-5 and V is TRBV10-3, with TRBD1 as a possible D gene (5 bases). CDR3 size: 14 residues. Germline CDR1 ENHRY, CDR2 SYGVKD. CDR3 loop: CVISEKGDNQPQHF. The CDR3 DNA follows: TGTGTCATCAGTGAGAAAGGGGACAATCAGCCCCAGCATTTT.